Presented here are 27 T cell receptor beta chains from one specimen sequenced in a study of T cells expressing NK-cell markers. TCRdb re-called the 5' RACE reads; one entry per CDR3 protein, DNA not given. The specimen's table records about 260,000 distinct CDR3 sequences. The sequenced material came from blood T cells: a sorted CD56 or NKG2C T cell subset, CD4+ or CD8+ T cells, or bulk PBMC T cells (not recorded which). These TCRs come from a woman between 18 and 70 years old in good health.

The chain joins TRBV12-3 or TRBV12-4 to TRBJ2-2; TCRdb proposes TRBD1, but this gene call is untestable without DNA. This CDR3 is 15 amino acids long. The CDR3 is CASTPREVNTGELFF.

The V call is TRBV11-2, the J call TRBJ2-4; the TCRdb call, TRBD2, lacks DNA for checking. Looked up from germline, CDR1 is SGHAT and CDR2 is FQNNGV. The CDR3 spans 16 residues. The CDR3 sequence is CASSLSLAGGENIQYF. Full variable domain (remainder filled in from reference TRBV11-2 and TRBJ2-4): EAGVAQSPRYKIIEKRQSVAFWCNPISGHATLYWYQQILGQGPKLLIQFQNNGVVDDSQLPKDRFSAERLKGVDSTLKIQPAKLEDSAVYLCASSLSLAGGENIQYFGAGTRLSVL.

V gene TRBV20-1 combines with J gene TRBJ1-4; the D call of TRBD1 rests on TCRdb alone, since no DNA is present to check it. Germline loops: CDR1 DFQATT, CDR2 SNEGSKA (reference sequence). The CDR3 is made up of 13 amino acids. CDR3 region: CSARQGRGEKLFF.

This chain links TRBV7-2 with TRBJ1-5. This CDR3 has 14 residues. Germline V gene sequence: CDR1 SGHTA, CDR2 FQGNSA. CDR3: CASSLVDINQPQHF.

CDR3 residues: CASSVPRGETNTDTQYF. The gene calls are TRBV5-1 and TRBJ2-3; TCRdb lists TRBD1, though no DNA is available to test this call. The CDR3 has 17 amino acids. Germline loops: CDR1 SGHRS, CDR2 YFSETQ.

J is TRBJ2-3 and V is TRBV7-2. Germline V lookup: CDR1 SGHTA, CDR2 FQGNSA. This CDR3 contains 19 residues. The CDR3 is CASSLRGNRGYTSTDTQYF.

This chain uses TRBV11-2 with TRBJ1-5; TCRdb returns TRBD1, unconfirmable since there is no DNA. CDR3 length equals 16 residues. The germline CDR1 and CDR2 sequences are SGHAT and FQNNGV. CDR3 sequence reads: CASSQTSGGAGQPQHF.

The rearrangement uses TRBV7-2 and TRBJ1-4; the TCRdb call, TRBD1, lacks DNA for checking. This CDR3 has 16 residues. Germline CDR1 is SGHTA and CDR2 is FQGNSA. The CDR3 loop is CASSRTPGTGSEKLFF.

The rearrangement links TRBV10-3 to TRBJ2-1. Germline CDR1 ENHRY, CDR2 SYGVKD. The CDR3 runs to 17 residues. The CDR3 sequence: CAISESGGLSSYNEQFF.

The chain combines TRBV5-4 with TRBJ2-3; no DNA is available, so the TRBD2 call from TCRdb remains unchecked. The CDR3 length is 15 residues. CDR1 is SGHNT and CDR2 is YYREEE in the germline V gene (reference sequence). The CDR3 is CASSLGASLADTQYF.

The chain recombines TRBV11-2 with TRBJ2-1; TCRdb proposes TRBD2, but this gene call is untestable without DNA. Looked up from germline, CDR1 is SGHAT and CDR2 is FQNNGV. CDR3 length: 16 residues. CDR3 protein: CASSFSASGGNNEQFF.

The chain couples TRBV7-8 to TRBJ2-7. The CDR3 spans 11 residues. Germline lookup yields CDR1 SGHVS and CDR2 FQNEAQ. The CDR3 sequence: CASSRGYEQYF.

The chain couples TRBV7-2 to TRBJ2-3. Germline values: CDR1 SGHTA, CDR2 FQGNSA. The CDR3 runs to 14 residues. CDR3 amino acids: CASSLYMGTDTQYF.

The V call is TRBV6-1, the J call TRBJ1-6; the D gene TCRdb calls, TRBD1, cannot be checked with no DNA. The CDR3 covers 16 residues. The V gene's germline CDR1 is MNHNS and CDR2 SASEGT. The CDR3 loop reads CASRIAGTPYNSPLHF.

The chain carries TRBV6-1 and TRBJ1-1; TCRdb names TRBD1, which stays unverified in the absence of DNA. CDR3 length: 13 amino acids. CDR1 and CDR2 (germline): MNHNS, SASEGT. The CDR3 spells CASIGTGGTEAFF.

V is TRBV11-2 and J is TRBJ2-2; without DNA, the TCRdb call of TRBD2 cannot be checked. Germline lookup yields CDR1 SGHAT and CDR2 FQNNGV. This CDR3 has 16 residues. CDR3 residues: CATSGSGGGVTGELFF.

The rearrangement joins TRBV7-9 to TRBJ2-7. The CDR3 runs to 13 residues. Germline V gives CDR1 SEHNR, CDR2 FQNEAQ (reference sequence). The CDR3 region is CASSFVVPYEQYF. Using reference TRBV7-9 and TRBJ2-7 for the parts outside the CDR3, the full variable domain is DTGVSQNPRHKITKRGQNVTFRCDPISEHNRLYWYRQTLGQGPEFLTYFQNEAQLEKSRLLSDRFSAERPKGSFSTLEIQRTEQGDSAMYLCASSFVVPYEQYFGPGTRLTVT.

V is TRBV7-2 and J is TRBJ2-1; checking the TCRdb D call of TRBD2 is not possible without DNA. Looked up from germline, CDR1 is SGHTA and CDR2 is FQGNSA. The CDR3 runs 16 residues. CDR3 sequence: CASSPWTSGYYNEQFF.

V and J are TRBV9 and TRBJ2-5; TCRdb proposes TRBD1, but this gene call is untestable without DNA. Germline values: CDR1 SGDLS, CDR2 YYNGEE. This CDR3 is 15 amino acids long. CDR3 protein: CASSDIGTGKETQYF.

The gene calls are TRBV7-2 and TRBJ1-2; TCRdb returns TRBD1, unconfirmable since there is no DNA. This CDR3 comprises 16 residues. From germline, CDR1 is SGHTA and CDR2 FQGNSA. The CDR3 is CASRRTAGTGSPGYTF. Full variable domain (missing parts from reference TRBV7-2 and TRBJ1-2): GAGVSQSPSNKVTEKGKDVELRCDPISGHTALYWYRQSLGQGLEFLIYFQGNSAPDKSGLPSDRFSAERTGGSVSTLTIQRTQQEDSAVYLCASRRTAGTGSPGYTFGSGTRLTVV.

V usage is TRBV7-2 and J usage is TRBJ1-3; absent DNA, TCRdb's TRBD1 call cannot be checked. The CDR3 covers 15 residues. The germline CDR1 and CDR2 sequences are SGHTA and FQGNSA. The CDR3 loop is CASSSRGTYGNTIYF. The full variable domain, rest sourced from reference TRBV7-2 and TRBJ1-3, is GAGVSQSPSNKVTEKGKDVELRCDPISGHTALYWYRQSLGQGLEFLIYFQGNSAPDKSGLPSDRFSAERTGGSVSTLTIQRTQQEDSAVYLCASSSRGTYGNTIYFGEGSWLTVV.

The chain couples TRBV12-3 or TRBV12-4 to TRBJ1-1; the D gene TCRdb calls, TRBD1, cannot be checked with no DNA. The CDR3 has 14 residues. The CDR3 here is CASSWTGKGAEAFF.

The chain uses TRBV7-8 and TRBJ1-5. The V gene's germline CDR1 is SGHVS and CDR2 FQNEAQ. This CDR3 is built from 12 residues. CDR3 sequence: CASSSHGQPQHF.

The CDR3 spells CASSLGRTGFGYTF. The chain employs TRBV7-2 and TRBJ1-2. This CDR3 is 14 amino acids long. CDR1 and CDR2 from the germline V gene are SGHTA and FQGNSA.

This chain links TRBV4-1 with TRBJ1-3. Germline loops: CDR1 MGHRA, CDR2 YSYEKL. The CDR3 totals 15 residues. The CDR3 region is CASSQVWGFGNTIYF.

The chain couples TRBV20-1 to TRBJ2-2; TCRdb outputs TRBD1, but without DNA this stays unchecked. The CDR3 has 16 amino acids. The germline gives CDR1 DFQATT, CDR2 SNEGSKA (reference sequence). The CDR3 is CSARDGQQGSTGELFF.

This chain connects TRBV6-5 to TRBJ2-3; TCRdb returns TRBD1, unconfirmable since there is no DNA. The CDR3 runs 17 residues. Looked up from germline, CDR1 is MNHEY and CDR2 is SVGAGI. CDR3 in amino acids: CASSYSRQGGRADTQYF.